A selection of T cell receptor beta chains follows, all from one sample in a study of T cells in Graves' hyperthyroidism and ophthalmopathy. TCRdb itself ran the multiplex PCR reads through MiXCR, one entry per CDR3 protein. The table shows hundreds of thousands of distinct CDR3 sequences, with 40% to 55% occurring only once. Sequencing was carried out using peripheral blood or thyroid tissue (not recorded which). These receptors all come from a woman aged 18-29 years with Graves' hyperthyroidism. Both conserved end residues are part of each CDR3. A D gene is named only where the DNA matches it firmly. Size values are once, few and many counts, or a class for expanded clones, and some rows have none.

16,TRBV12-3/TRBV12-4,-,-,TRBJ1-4,CASSQDRGGGNEKLFF,TGTGCCAGCAGCCAAGATCGAGGTGGGGGCAATGAAAAACTGTTTTTT
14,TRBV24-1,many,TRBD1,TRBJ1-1,CATSAGQGVDEAFF,TGTGCCACCAGTGCGGGACAGGGGGTGGATGAAGCTTTCTTT
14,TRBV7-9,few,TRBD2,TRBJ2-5,CASSARGIQETQYF,TGTGCCAGCAGCGCGCGGGGGATCCAAGAGACCCAGTACTTC
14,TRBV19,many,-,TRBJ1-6,CASSAAVYNSPLHF,TGTGCCAGTAGTGCGGCAGTCTATAATTCACCCCTCCACTTT
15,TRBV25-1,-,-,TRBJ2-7,CASSAAWEFGYEQYF,TGTGCCAGCAGTGCTGCCTGGGAGTTCGGGTACGAGCAGTACTTC
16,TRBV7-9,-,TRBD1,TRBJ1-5,CASSQEGTGQIQPQHF,TGTGCCAGCAGCCAAGAGGGGACAGGGCAAATTCAGCCCCAGCATTTT
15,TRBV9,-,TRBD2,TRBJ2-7,CASSVDGTRGIRQYF,TGTGCCAGCAGCGTTGACGGGACTAGGGGGATTCGTCAGTACTTC
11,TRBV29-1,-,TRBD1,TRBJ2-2,CSVGTAGELFF,TGCAGCGTCGGGACAGCCGGGGAGCTGTTTTTT
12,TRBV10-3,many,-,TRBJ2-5,CAIRGLTETQYF,TGTGCCATCAGGGGACTGACGGAGACCCAGTACTTC
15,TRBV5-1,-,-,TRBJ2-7,CASSLRSVGGYEQYF,TGCGCCAGCAGCTTGCGGAGCGTAGGGGGCTACGAGCAGTACTTC
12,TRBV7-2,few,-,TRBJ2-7,CASSPNVYEQYF,TGTGCCAGCTCACCAAATGTCTACGAGCAGTACTTC
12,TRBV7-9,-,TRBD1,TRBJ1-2,CAWSHPDRVDTF,TGTGCCTGGAGTCATCCTGACAGGGTGGACACCTTC
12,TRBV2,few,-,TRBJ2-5,CASSWVQETQYF,TGTGCCAGCAGTTGGGTCCAAGAGACCCAGTACTTC
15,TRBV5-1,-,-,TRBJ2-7,CASRLEGTNPYEQYF,TGCGCCAGCAGACTGGAGGGGACGAATCCCTACGAGCAGTACTTC
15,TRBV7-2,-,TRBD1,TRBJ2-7,CASINTGTGLYEQYF,TGTGCCAGCATCAATACCGGGACAGGGCTCTACGAGCAGTACTTC
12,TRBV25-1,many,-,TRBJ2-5,CASSGPTGTQYF,TGTGCCAGCAGTGGCCCAACAGGGACCCAGTACTTC
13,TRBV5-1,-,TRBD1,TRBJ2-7,CASSLAAGGEQYF,TGCGCCAGCAGCTTGGCGGCAGGGGGCGAGCAGTACTTC
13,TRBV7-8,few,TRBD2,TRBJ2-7,CASSQDTGGEQYF,TGTGCCAGCAGCCAAGATACGGGGGGCGAGCAGTACTTC
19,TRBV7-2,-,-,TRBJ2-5,CASSLEVRGTGSFPGTQYF,TGTGCCAGCAGCTTAGAGGTCCGGGGCACAGGGTCTTTTCCCGGGACCCAGTACTTC
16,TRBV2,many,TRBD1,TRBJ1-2,CASSPPAWDSGYGYTF,TGTGCCAGCAGTCCCCCCGCATGGGACAGTGGATATGGCTACACCTTC
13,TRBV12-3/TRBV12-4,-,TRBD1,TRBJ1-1,CASSDGQGVEAFF,TGTGCCAGCAGTGACGGACAGGGGGTTGAAGCTTTCTTT
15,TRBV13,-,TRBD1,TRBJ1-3,CASWDRDISGNTIYF,TGTGCCAGTTGGGACAGGGACATCTCTGGAAACACCATATATTTT
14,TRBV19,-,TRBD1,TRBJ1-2,CASTRQGAYYGYTF,TGTGCCAGTACCCGCCAGGGGGCTTACTATGGCTACACCTTC
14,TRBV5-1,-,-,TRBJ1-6,CASSLESLDSPLHF,TGCGCCAGCAGCTTGGAGTCTCTTGATTCACCCCTCCACTTT
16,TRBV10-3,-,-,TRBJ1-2,CAISEGRHLANYGYTF,TGTGCCATCAGTGAGGGGAGACATTTAGCTAACTATGGCTACACCTTC
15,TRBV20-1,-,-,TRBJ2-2,CSATPSRGDTGELFF,TGCAGTGCTACGCCCTCCCGTGGGGACACCGGGGAGCTGTTTTTT
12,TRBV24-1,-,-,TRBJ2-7,CATMGLSYEQYF,TGTGCCACCATGGGACTCTCCTACGAGCAGTACTTC
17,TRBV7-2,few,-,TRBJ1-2,CASSLSSRGSENYGYTF,TGTGCCAGCAGCTTATCGAGTCGGGGCAGTGAGAACTATGGCTACACCTTC
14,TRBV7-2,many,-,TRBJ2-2,CASSRLWETGELFF,TGTGCCAGCAGCCGATTGTGGGAAACCGGGGAGCTGTTTTTT
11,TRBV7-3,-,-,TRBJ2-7,CATSLTGEQYF,TGTGCCACCTCATTGACGGGCGAGCAGTACTTC
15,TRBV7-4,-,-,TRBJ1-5,CASSQEGTAVMPQHF,TGCGCCAGCAGCCAAGAGGGGACCGCGGTAATGCCCCAGCATTTT
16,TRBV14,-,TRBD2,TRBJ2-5,CASSADTGTRGLPQYF,TGTGCCAGCAGCGCAGATACCGGGACTAGGGGGTTGCCCCAGTACTTC
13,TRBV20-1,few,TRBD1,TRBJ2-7,CSASRDRAVEQYF,TGCAGTGCTAGCAGGGACAGGGCAGTCGAGCAGTACTTC
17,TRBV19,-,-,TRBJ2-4,CASTKGGGTLAKNIQYF,TGTGCCAGTACCAAAGGAGGGGGGACGCTAGCCAAAAACATTCAGTACTTC
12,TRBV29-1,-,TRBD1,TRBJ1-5,CSVGQGAQPQHF,TGCAGCGTTGGACAGGGGGCTCAGCCCCAGCATTTT
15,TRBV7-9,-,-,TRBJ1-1,CASSSRGAMNTEAFF,TGTGCCAGCAGTTCTCGAGGGGCGATGAACACTGAAGCTTTCTTT
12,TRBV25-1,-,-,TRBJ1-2,CASTNGDYGYTF,TGTGCCAGCACCAACGGGGACTATGGCTACACCTTC
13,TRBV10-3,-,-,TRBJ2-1,CAISISTRIEQFF,TGTGCCATCAGTATCTCGACCCGGATTGAGCAGTTCTTC